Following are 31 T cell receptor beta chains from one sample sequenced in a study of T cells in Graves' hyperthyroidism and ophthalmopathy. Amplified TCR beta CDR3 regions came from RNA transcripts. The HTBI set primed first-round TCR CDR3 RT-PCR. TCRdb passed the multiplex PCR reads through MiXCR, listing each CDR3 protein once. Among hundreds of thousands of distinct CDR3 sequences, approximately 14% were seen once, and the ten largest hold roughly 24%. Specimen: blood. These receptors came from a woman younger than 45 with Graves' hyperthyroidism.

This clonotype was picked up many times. As DNA, the CDR3 is TGTGCCAGCAGATTCGAAAAGGGCGGGAGATCCTACAATGAGCAGTTCTTC. It is translated as CASRFEKGGRSYNEQFF. The chain has TRBV7-9 and TRBJ2-1; 7 bases map to TRBD2. CDR3 length equals 17 residues. V was clipped by 6 bases and J by 1 base; unmatched bases: 12. CDR1 and CDR2 (germline): SEHNR, FQNEAQ (reference sequence).

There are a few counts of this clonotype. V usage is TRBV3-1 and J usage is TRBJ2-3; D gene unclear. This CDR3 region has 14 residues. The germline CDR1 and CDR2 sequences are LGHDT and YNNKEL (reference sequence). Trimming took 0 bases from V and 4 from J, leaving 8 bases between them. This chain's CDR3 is CASSQDPVSDTQYF. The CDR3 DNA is TGTGCCAGCAGCCAAGATCCCGTTTCAGATACGCAGTATTTT.

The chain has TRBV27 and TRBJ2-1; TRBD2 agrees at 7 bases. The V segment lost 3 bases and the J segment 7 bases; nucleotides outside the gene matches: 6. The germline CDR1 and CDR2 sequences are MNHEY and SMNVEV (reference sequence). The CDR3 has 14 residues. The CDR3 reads CASSLAGDGNEQFF. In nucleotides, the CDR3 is TGTGCCAGCAGTTTGGCGGGAGACGGGAATGAGCAGTTCTTC.

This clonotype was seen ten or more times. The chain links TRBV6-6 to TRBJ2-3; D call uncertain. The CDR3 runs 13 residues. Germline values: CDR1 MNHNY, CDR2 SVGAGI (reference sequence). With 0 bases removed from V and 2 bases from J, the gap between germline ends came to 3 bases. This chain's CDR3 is CASSYSPTDTQYF. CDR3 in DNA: TGTGCCAGCAGTTACTCGCCCACAGATACGCAGTATTTT.

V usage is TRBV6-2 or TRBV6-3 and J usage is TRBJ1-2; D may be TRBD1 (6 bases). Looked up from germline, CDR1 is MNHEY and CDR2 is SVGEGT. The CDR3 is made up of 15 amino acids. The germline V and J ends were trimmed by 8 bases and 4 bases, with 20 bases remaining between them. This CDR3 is CASRDRTEIGYGYTF. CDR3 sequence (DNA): TGTGCCAGCCGAGATCGGACAGAGATCGGCTATGGCTACACCTTC.

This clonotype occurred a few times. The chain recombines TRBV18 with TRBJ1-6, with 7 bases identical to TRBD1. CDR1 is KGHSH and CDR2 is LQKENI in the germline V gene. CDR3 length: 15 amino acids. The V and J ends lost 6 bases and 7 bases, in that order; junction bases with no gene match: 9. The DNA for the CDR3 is TGTGCCAGCTCCCTGTCAGGGGGTTCGAATTCACCCCTCCACTTT. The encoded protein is CASSLSGGSNSPLHF.

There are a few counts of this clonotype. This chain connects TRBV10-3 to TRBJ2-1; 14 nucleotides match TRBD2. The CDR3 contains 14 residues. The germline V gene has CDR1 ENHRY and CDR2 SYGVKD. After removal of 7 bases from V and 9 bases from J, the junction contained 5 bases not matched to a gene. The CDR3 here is CAIKGGLAGGEQFF. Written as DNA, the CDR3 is TGTGCCATCAAGGGCGGACTAGCGGGAGGTGAGCAGTTCTTC.

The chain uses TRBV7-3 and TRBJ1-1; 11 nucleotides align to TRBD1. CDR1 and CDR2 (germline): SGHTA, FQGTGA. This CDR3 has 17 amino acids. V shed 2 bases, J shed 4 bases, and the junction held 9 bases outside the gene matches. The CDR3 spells CASSLSGQGVFGTEAFF. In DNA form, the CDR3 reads TGTGCCAGCAGCTTATCGGGACAGGGGGTTTTTGGCACTGAAGCTTTCTTT.

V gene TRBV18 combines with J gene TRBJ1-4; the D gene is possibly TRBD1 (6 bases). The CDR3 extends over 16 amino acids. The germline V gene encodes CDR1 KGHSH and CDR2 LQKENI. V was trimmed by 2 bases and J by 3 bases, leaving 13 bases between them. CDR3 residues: CASSPILDSSNEKLFF. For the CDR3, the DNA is TGTGCCAGCTCACCAATACTGGACAGCTCTAATGAAAAACTGTTTTTT. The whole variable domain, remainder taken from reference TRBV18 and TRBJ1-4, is NAGVMQNPRHLVRRRGQEARLRCSPMKGHSHVYWYRQLPEEGLKFMVYLQKENIIDESGMPKERFSAEFPKEGPSILRIQQVVRGDSAAYFCASSPILDSSNEKLFFGSGTQLSVL.

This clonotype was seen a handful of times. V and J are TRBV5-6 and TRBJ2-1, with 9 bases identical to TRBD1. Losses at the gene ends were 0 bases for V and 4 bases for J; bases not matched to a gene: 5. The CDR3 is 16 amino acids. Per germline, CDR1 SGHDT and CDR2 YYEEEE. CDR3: CASSLGGQGPYNEQFF. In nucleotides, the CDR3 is TGTGCCAGCAGCTTGGGTGGACAGGGGCCGTACAATGAGCAGTTCTTC.

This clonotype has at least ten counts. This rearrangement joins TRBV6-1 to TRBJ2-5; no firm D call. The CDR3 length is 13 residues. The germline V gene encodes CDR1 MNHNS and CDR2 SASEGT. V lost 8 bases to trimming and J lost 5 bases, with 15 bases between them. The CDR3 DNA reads TGTGCCAGCTCGAAATCGTATGGGGAGACCCAGTACTTC. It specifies CASSKSYGETQYF.

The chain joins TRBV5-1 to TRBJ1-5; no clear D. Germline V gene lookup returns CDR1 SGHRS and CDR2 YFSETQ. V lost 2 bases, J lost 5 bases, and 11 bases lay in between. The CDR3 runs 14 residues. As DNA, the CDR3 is TGCGCCAGCAGCTTAAGGAGGAGCGATCAGCCCCAGCATTTT. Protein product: CASSLRRSDQPQHF.

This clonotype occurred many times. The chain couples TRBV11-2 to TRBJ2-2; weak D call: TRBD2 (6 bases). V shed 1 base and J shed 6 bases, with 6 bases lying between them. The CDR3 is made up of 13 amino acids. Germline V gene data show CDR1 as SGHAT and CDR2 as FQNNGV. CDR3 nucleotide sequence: TGTGCCAGCAGCTTAGGGGGGGCCGGGGAGCTGTTTTTT. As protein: CASSLGGAGELFF.

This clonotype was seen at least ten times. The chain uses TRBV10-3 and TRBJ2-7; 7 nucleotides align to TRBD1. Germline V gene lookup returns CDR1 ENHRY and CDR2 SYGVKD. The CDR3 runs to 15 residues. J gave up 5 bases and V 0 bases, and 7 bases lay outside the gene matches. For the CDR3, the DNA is TGTGCCATCAGTGAGTCCGGGACAGCTATAAACGAGCAGTACTTC. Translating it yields CAISESGTAINEQYF.

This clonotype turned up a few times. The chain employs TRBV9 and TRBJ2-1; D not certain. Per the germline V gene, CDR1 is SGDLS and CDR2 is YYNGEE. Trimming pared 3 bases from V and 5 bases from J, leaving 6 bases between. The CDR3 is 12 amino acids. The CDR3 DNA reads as TGTGCCAGCAGCGCAGGAAACAATGAGCAGTTCTTC. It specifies CASSAGNNEQFF.

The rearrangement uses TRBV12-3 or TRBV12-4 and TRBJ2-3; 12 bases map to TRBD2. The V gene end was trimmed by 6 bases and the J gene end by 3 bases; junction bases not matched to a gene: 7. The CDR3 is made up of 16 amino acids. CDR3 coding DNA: TGTGCCAGCAGCCAGGAGACTAGCGGGAGAACAGATACGCAGTATTTT. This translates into CASSQETSGRTDTQYF.

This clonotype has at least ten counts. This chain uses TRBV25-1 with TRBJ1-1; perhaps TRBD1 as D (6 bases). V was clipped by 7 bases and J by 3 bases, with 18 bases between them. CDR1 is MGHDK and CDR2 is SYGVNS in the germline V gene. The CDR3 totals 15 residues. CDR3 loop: CASTPSYRVHTEAFF. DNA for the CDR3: TGTGCCAGCACTCCCTCCTACAGGGTTCACACTGAAGCTTTCTTT.

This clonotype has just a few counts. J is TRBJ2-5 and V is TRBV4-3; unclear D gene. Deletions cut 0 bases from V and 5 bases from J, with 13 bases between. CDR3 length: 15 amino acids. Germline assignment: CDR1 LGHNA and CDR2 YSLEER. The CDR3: CASSQDVVLMETQYF. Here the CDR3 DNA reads TGCGCCAGCAGCCAAGATGTGGTCCTAATGGAGACCCAGTACTTC.

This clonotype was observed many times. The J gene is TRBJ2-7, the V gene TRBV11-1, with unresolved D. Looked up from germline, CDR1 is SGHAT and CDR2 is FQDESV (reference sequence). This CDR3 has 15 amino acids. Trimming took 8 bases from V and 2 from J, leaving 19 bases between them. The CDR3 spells CASGISPGQAYEQYF. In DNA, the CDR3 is TGTGCCAGCGGAATCTCCCCCGGGCAGGCCTACGAGCAGTACTTC. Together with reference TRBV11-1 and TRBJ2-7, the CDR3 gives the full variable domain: EAEVAQSPRYKITEKSQAVAFWCDPISGHATLYWYRQILGQGPELLVQFQDESVVDDSQLPKDRFSAERLKGVDSTLKIQPAELGDSAMYLCASGISPGQAYEQYFGPGTRLTVT.

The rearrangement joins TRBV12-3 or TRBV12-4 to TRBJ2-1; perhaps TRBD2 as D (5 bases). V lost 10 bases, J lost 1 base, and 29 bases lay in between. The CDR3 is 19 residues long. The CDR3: CATKEWGGLSAGSYNEQFF. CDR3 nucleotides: TGTGCCACCAAGGAGTGGGGTGGACTTAGCGCTGGGTCCTACAATGAGCAGTTCTTC.

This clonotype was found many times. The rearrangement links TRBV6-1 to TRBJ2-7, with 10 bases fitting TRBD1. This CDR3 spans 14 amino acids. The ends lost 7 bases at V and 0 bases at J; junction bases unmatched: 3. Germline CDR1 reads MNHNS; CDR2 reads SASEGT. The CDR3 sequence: CASKDRGSSYEQYF. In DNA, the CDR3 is TGTGCCAGCAAGGACAGGGGGAGCTCCTACGAGCAGTACTTC.

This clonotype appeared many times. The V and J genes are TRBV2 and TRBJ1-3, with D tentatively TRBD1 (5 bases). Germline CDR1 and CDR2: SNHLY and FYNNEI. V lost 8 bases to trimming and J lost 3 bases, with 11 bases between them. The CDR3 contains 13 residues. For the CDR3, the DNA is TGTGCCAGCCTCGAGGACATTGGAAACACCATATATTTT. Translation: CASLEDIGNTIYF.

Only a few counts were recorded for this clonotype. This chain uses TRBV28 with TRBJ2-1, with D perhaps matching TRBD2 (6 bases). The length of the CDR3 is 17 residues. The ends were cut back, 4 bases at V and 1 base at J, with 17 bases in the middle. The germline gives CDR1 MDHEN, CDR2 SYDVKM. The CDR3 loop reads CASSSPDSGESYNEQFF. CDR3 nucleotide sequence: TGTGCCAGCAGTTCCCCGGATAGCGGTGAATCCTACAATGAGCAGTTCTTC.

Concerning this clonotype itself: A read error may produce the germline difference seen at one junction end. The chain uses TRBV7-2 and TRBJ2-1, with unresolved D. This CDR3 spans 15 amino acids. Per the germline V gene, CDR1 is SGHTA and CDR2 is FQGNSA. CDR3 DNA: TGTGCCATCAGCCCACACCCCAGCAGGTACAATGAGCAGTTCTTC. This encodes CAISPHPSRYNEQFF. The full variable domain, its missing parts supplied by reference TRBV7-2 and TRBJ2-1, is GAGVSQSPSNKVTEKGKDVELRCDPISGHTALYWYRQSLGQGLEFLIYFQGNSAPDKSGLPSDRFSAERTGGSVSTLTIQRTQQEDSAVYLCAISPHPSRYNEQFFGPGTRLTVL.

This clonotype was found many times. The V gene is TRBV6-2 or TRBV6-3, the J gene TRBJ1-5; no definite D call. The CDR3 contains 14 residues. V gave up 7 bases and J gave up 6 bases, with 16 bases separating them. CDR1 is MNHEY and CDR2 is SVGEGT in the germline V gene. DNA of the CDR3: TGTGCCAGCACCCTTTCTAGCGCCCTTCAGCCCCAGCATTTT. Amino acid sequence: CASTLSSALQPQHF.

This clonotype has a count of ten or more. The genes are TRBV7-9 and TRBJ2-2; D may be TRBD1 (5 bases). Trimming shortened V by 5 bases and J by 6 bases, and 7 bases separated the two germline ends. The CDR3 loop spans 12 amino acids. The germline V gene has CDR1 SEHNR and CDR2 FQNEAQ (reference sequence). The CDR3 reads CASSTRAGELFF. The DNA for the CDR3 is TGTGCCAGCAGCACCAGGGCCGGGGAGCTGTTTTTT.

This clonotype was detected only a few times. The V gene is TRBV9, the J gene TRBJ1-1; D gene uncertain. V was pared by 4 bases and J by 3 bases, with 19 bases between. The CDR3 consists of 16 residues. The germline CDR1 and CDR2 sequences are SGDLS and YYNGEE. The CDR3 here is CASSPSGVLMDTEAFF. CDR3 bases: TGTGCCAGCAGCCCCAGCGGTGTTTTGATGGACACTGAAGCTTTCTTT.

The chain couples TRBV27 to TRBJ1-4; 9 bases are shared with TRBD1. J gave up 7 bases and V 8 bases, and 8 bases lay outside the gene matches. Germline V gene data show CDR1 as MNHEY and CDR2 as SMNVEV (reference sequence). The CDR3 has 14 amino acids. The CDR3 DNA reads TGTGCCAGCGGAACAGGGGGCAGGAGTGAAAAACTGTTTTTT. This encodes CASGTGGRSEKLFF.

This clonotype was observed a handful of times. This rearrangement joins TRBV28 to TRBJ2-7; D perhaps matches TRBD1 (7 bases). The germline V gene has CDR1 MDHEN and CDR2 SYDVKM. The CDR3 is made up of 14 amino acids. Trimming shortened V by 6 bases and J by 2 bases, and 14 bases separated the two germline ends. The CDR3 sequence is CASRGRGVTYEQYF. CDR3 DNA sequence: TGTGCCAGCAGGGGCAGGGGGGTTACCTACGAGCAGTACTTC.

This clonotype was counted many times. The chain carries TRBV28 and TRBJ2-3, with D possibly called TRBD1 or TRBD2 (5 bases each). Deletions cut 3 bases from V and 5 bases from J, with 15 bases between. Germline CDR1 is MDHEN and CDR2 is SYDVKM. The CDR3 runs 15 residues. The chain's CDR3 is CASSLVGEGLDTQYF. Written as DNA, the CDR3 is TGTGCCAGCAGTTTGGTGGGAGAGGGGCTAGATACGCAGTATTTT.

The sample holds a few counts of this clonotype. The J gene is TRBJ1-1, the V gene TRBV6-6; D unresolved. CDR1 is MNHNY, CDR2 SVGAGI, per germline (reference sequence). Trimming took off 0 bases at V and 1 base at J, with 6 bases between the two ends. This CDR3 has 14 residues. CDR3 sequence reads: CASSYSRQNTEAFF. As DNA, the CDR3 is TGTGCCAGCAGTTACTCGAGGCAGAACACTGAAGCTTTCTTT.